The T cell receptor (beta chain) under discussion was sequenced for a study of cytomegalovirus exposure and HLA in healthy donors. On the study more broadly: Of all 370 or so donors who were genotyped, about 84% belonged to the Caucasian-associated ancestry cluster.

Primers: 60 Vbeta forward and 13 Jbeta reverse. The method was immunoSEQ multiplex PCR; TCRdb's version includes in-frame clones alone and lacks a portion of them. Its listing shows under 95,000 clones. The V and J ends lost 3 bases and 8 bases, in that order; junction bases with no gene match: 8. Germline V gene lookup returns CDR1 MDHEN and CDR2 SYDVKM. The CDR3 spans 15 residues. General observations from the study: There were some V segments, including TRBV6-2 and TRBV6-3, excluded as indistinguishable. It was about 150 TCR beta chains that were listed as cytomegalovirus-associated. Most TCR beta V segments were productive about 90% or about 30% of the time in an earlier analysis.

In regard to this clone: Its target is unknown.

V usage is TRBV28 and J usage is TRBJ1-4, with TRBD1 identical over 8 bases. This receptor was identified in a man in his fifties in good health and CMV-seronegative. Sequencing input: PBMCs. The CDR3 region is CASSLIQGVGEKLFF. CDR3 sequence (DNA): TGTGCCAGCAGTTTGATACAGGGGGTGGGCGAAAAACTGTTTTTT.